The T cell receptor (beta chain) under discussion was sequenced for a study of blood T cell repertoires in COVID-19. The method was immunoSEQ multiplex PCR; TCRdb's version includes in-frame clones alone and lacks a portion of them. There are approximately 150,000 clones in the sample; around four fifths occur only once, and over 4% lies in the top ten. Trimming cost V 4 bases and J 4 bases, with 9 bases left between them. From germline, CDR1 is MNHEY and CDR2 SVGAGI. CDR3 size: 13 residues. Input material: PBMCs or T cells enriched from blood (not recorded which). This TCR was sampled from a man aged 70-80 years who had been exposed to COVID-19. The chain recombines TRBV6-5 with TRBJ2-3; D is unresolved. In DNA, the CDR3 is TGTGCCAGCAGTTCAACAATCCCAGATACGCAGTATTTT. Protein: CASSSTIPDTQYF.